The rows below give T cell receptor beta chains drawn from one sample of a study of response to subunit inactivated influenza vaccine. Each CDR3 protein is one row after TCRdb ran MiXCR on the RT-PCR reads. Here the sample spans approximately 230,000 distinct CDR3 sequences, 10% to 15% being singletons. The starting material was non-naive T cells sorted from PBMCs, obtained less than 15 days before vaccination. The origin of the receptors is a man between 50 and 59 years old who received an inactivated influenza vaccine. Both conserved end residues are part of each CDR3. A D gene is named only where the DNA matches it firmly. Expanded clones are given a class, and other clones once, few, many or no size at all.

d_call clone_size j_call v_call cdr3_nt cdr3_aa
. few TRBJ2-1 TRBV28 TGTGCCAGCACCCCATCCCACAAGGATGAGCAGTTCTTC CASTPSHKDEQFF
. . TRBJ1-4 TRBV20-1 TGCAGTGCGTACTCCCTGGGAGAAAAACTGTTTTTT CSAYSLGEKLFF
TRBD1 . TRBJ2-1 TRBV4-3 TGCGCCAGCAGCCCCCGGACAGGGGTAGGGGAGCAGTTCTTC CASSPRTGVGEQFF
. few TRBJ1-2 TRBV29-1 TGCAGCGTTGAGAAAGGACGGAGCTATGGCTACACCTTC CSVEKGRSYGYTF
TRBD2 . TRBJ2-1 TRBV24-1 TGTGCCACCAGTACCTACGCCCCACTAGCGGGGGTTAGCAATGAGCAGTTCTTC CATSTYAPLAGVSNEQFF
. many TRBJ2-5 TRBV5-1 TGCGCCAGCAGCTTGGCTCGGCTTGGGCGACAAGAGACCCAGTACTTC CASSLARLGRQETQYF
. many TRBJ2-7 TRBV5-1 TGCGCCAGCAGCTTGGGGGGGAGCACCTCCTACGAGCAGTACTTC CASSLGGSTSYEQYF
. many TRBJ2-2 TRBV6-1 TGTGCCAGCAAGCGTGGGGCCAGTCGAACCGGGGAGCTGTTTTTT CASKRGASRTGELFF
. few TRBJ1-1 TRBV11-2 TGTGCCAGCAGCCCGCCCGGGAGGCGGAGAACTGAAGCTTTCTTT CASSPPGRRRTEAFF
. . TRBJ1-5 TRBV6-5 TGTGCCAGCAGTAACACTGGGAGCAATCAGCCCCAGCATTTT CASSNTGSNQPQHF
. few TRBJ1-3 TRBV2 TGTGCCAGCAGTCCAGGACTCTCTGGAAACACCATATATTTT CASSPGLSGNTIYF
. medium-sized TRBJ2-7 TRBV3-1 TGTGCCAGCAGCCAAGAGGCGTCTTTTACCTACGAGCAGTACTTC CASSQEASFTYEQYF
TRBD1 few TRBJ2-7 TRBV7-2 TGTGCCAGCAGCACCCGTGACAGGGCGTACGAGCAGTACTTC CASSTRDRAYEQYF
. few TRBJ1-2 TRBV12-3/TRBV12-4 TGTGCCAGCAGCCTCGGACGTGGGCGTCTCACCTTC CASSLGRGRLTF
. . TRBJ2-4 TRBV12-3/TRBV12-4 TGTGCCAGCAGTTTAGGGGACTTAAACATTCAGTACTTC CASSLGDLNIQYF